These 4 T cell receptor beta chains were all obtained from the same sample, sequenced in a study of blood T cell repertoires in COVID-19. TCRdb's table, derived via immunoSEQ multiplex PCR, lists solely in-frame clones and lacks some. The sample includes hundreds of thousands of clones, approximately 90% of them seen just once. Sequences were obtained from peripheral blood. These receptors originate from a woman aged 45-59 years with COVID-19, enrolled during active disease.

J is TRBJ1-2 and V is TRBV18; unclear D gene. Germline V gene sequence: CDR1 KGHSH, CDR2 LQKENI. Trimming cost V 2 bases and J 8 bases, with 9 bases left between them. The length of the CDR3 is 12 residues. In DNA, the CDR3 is TGTGCCAGCTCACCATCGACCGGGGGCTACACCTTC. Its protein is CASSPSTGGYTF.

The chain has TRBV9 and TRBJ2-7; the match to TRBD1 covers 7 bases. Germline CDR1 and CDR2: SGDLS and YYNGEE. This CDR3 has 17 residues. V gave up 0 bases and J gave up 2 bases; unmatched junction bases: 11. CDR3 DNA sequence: TGTGCCAGCAGCGTAGTAGTGGGGGACAGTCCGACCTACGAGCAGTACTTC. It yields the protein CASSVVVGDSPTYEQYF.

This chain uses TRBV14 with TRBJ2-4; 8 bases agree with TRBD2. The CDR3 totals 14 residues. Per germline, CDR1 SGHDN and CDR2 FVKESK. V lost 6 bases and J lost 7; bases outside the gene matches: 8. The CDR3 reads CASSPGGAPNIQYF. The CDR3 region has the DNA TGTGCCAGCAGTCCCGGGGGGGCACCCAACATTCAGTACTTC.

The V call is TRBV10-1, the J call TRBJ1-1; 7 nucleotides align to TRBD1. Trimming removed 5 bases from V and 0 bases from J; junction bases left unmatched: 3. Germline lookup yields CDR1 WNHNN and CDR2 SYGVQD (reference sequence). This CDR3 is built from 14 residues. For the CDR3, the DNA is TGCGCCAGCAGTTCCGGGACAGTGAACACTGAAGCTTTCTTT. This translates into CASSSGTVNTEAFF.